This TCR beta chain is from a study of technical replicates of blood from a handful of donors. Deletions cut 5 bases from V and 9 bases from J, with 17 bases between. The germline CDR1 and CDR2 sequences are SGHTA and FQGNSA. This CDR3 is 13 amino acids long. Assay used: immunoSEQ multiplex PCR; TCRdb lists only in-frame clones, some missing. Seen here are 73,000 or so clones, roughly nine tenths observed once, and the top ten hold approximately 0.25%. This TCR derives from a human donor in good health. The chain recombines TRBV7-2 with TRBJ2-7; no firm D call. Sequenced material: T cells isolated from PBMCs. CDR3 loop: CASSPISPIVQYF. CDR3 nucleotides: TGTGCCAGCAGCCCGATTTCCCCTATTGTGCAGTACTTC.